A single sample gave rise to the 25 T cell receptor beta chains below, sequenced in a study of blood T cells in healthy people across ages. Then a second PCR, running about 6 to 12 cycles, was carried out with a sample-barcoded 5' primer and a J-beta primer mix. Each CDR3 protein is one row after TCRdb ran MiXCR on the 5' RACE reads. In the table there are about 580,000 distinct CDR3 sequences, roughly 43% of which are singletons. Source material: blood. These receptor sequences come from a man older than 75 in good health.

The chain carries TRBV3-1 and TRBJ2-4; a possible D gene is TRBD1 (6 bases). TRBJ2-7 matches the DNA end more closely, so the J call is doubtful. CDR1 is LGHDT and CDR2 is YNNKEL in the germline V gene (reference sequence). The CDR3 spans 15 residues. CDR3 nucleotide sequence: TGTGCCAGCAGCAAGGCCCCGTCAGGGGCTTACGAGCAGTACTTC. It yields the protein CASSKAPSGAYEQYF.

J is TRBJ2-1 and V is TRBV5-1; D call uncertain. V was shortened by 3 bases and J by 13 bases, with 20 bases between the two germline ends. Germline loops: CDR1 SGHRS, CDR2 YFSETQ. CDR3 length: 14 amino acids. CDR3 residues: CASSSQPVGETQFF. CDR3 sequence (DNA): TGCGCCAGCAGCTCACAACCGGTAGGAGAGACCCAGTTCTTC.

The rearrangement links TRBV7-8 to TRBJ2-1, with 8 nucleotides matching TRBD1. V shed 3 bases and J 6 bases; nucleotides not matched to a gene: 10. The CDR3 has 16 residues. Germline assignment: CDR1 SGHVS and CDR2 FQNEAQ. In DNA form, the CDR3 reads TGTGCCAGCAGCTTTAATTTCGGACAGGGTTCCAATGAGCAGTTCTTC. Protein product: CASSFNFGQGSNEQFF.

V and J are TRBV20-1 and TRBJ1-1, with D tentatively TRBD1 (5 bases). V lost 0 bases to trimming and J lost 4 bases, with 12 bases between them. The CDR3 is 14 residues long. The germline V gene has CDR1 DFQATT and CDR2 SNEGSKA (reference sequence). As DNA, the CDR3 is TGCAGTGCTAGAGATACCCAGGGCAGCACTGAAGCTTTCTTT. Protein product: CSARDTQGSTEAFF.

This clonotype appeared a few times. DNA of the CDR3: TGTGCCAGCAGTCCAGGGACAGCGAACGACGAGCAGTACTTC. This sequence encodes CASSPGTANDEQYF. V usage is TRBV7-3 and J usage is TRBJ2-4; 7 bases are a match to TRBD1. The DNA end lines up better with TRBJ2-7; the J call may be wrong. The length of the CDR3 is 14 residues. Germline V gene data show CDR1 as SGHTA and CDR2 as FQGTGA.

Ten or more counts support this clonotype. Here the CDR3 DNA reads TGTGCCAGCAGTGCACTCTTGAGCTCCTACAATGAGCAGTTCTTC. Its translation: CASSALLSSYNEQFF. The chain carries TRBV25-1 and TRBJ2-1; D remains unclear. Germline V gene sequence: CDR1 MGHDK, CDR2 SYGVNS. The CDR3 has 15 amino acids. Trimming removed 4 bases at V and 0 bases at J, with 10 bases between.

The chain is built from TRBV15 and TRBJ2-3, with D hard to call. This CDR3 region has 16 residues. Looked up from germline, CDR1 is LNHNV and CDR2 is YYDKDF (reference sequence). Deletions cut 2 bases from V and 4 bases from J, with 16 bases between. CDR3 amino acids: CATSRQPKSASDTQYF. The CDR3 DNA sequence: TGTGCCACCAGCAGACAACCAAAGTCCGCCTCAGATACGCAGTATTTT.

V usage is TRBV25-1 and J usage is TRBJ1-4; possibly TRBD1 for D (6 bases). Germline V gives CDR1 MGHDK, CDR2 SYGVNS. The CDR3 runs 17 residues. V was clipped by 2 bases and J by 4 bases, with 17 bases between them. The DNA for the CDR3 is TGTGCCAGCAGTGAAAGGCCGCTACAGGGAAGTAATGAAAAACTGTTTTTT. Residues: CASSERPLQGSNEKLFF.

To note about this clonotype: This may arise from a read error, as a much more abundant clone is one base away. The chain recombines TRBV6-5 with TRBJ2-5; a weak D match, TRBD2 (6 bases). Germline CDR1 MNHEY, CDR2 SVGAGI. This CDR3 has 13 residues. Here the CDR3 DNA reads TGTGCCAACAGTTACTCGCGGGGAGAGACCCAGTACTTC. Its translation: CANSYSRGETQYF.

The chain employs TRBV6-4 and TRBJ2-1; 8 nucleotides agree with TRBD1. This CDR3 has 14 residues. Trimming cost V 5 bases and J 5 bases; bases outside gene matches: 5. From germline, CDR1 is MRHNA and CDR2 SNTAGT. CDR3 protein: CASSPGQANNEQFF. The CDR3 coding sequence is TGTGCCAGCAGTCCGGGACAGGCCAACAATGAGCAGTTCTTC.

This clonotype was observed a handful of times. The chain carries TRBV9 and TRBJ2-7, with D uncertain. The CDR3 has 14 amino acids. CDR1 SGDLS and CDR2 YYNGEE come from the germline V gene. V lost 0 bases and J lost 6, with 13 bases in between. CDR3 nucleotide sequence: TGTGCCAGCAGCGTAGGGGTCGAGGTTTCCGAGCAGTACTTC. This sequence encodes CASSVGVEVSEQYF.

V usage is TRBV29-1 and J usage is TRBJ2-5; 8 bases are shared with TRBD2. The CDR3 consists of 16 residues. Looked up from germline, CDR1 is SQVTM and CDR2 is ANQGSEA. J was trimmed by 5 bases and V by 3 bases; bases with no gene match: 14. This CDR3 reads CSVEPGLSGGGETQYF. The CDR3 nucleotides read TGCAGCGTTGAGCCCGGACTCAGCGGGGGAGGCGAGACCCAGTACTTC.

This clonotype was seen a handful of times. CDR3 in amino acids: CASSLTGQGYEQYF. In nucleotides, the CDR3 is TGTGCCAGCAGCCTTACGGGACAGGGCTACGAGCAGTACTTC. The chain uses TRBV5-5 and TRBJ2-7, with 9 bases matching TRBD1. J was trimmed by 3 bases and V by 4 bases; bases with no gene match: 5. CDR3 length equals 14 residues. The V gene's germline CDR1 is SGHKS and CDR2 YYEKEE (reference sequence). The complete variable domain, with remaining parts taken from reference TRBV5-5 and TRBJ2-7, reads DAGVTQSPTHLIKTRGQQVTLRCSPISGHKSVSWYQQVLGQGPQFIFQYYEKEERGRGNFPDRFSARQFPNYSSELNVNALLLGDSALYLCASSLTGQGYEQYFGPGTRLTVT.

This clonotype was picked up a small number of times. The rearrangement links TRBV11-2 to TRBJ2-1, with 10 bases aligning to TRBD2. This CDR3 has 16 amino acids. CDR1 is SGHAT and CDR2 is FQNNGV in the germline V gene. V trimming: 2 bases; J trimming: 7 bases; junction bases outside the gene matches: 8. CDR3 protein: CASSLNSGGRWNEQFF. As DNA, the CDR3 is TGTGCCAGCAGCTTAAATAGCGGGGGGCGGTGGAATGAGCAGTTCTTC.

The chain recombines TRBV15 with TRBJ2-5; possibly TRBD1 for D (6 bases). The germline V and J ends were trimmed by 0 bases and 5 bases, with 10 bases remaining between them. The CDR3 loop spans 14 amino acids. The germline V gene has CDR1 LNHNV and CDR2 YYDKDF (reference sequence). The CDR3 loop reads CATSRDQGGETQYF. CDR3 in DNA: TGTGCCACCAGCAGAGATCAAGGGGGTGAGACCCAGTACTTC.

To note about this clonotype: One end of the junction is discordant with germline, which a read error may explain. The chain links TRBV7-2 to TRBJ2-7; D possibly matches TRBD1 or TRBD2 (5 bases each). CDR1 and CDR2 (germline): SGHTA, FQGNSA. The CDR3 is 18 residues long. In nucleotides, the CDR3 is TGTGCCAGCAGCTTAAATGGGGTGGGGACGGTGAGCTCCTGCGAGCAGTACTTC. It specifies CASSLNGVGTVSSCEQYF.

This clonotype was seen only a few times. The rearrangement uses TRBV7-2 and TRBJ2-7; no clear D gene. V shed 1 base and J shed 2 bases, with 9 bases lying between them. This CDR3 spans 14 amino acids. From germline, CDR1 is SGHTA and CDR2 FQGNSA. The CDR3 region is CASSLGSGPYEQYF. CDR3 nucleotides: TGTGCCAGCAGCTTAGGTTCAGGTCCCTACGAGCAGTACTTC.

The J gene is TRBJ1-5, the V gene TRBV4-1; 7 nucleotides agree with TRBD1. The germline CDR1 and CDR2 sequences are MGHRA and YSYEKL. After removal of 0 bases from V and 10 bases from J, the junction contained 15 bases not matched to a gene. The CDR3 spans 17 residues. CDR3 residues: CASSQDLDGTVDGPQHF. The CDR3 DNA sequence: TGCGCCAGCAGCCAAGATCTGGACGGGACAGTCGACGGCCCCCAGCATTTT.

Comment on this clonotype: One junction end disagrees with the germline gene, perhaps due to a read error. This chain links TRBV27 with TRBJ2-5; TRBD2 matches at 8 bases. The germline V gene encodes CDR1 MNHEY and CDR2 SMNVEV (reference sequence). The CDR3 has 15 residues. The CDR3 region has the DNA TGTGCCGGCAGTCTTAGCGGGACCCTCGGGGAGACCCAGTACTTC. Protein: CAGSLSGTLGETQYF.

Concerning this clonotype itself: The junction differs from germline at one of its ends, possibly a read error. This chain uses TRBV7-7 with TRBJ2-1; D is unclear. The CDR3 covers 19 residues. Germline CDR1 and CDR2: SSHAT and FNYEAQ (reference sequence). The CDR3 loop reads CASSQAYDRTTNPHNEQFF. Written as DNA, the CDR3 is TGTGCTAGCAGCCAGGCCTACGACCGGACCACAAACCCTCACAATGAGCAGTTCTTC.

Only a few counts were recorded for this clonotype. The chain carries TRBV7-9 and TRBJ2-2, with D unclear. The CDR3 runs to 14 residues. Germline V CDR1 and CDR2: SEHNR, FQNEAQ (reference sequence). V lost 7 bases, J lost 0 bases, and 9 bases lay in between. The CDR3 protein is CASTDTPNTGELFF. The CDR3 DNA is TGTGCCAGCACAGACACACCGAACACCGGGGAGCTGTTTTTT.

This clonotype turned up a few times. The chain recombines TRBV4-1 with TRBJ2-6; 10 bases are a match to TRBD1. From germline, CDR1 is MGHRA and CDR2 YSYEKL. V lost 5 bases, J lost 0 bases, and 4 bases stayed unmatched. The CDR3 has 17 residues. CDR3 sequence reads: CASSIRTGGSGANVLTF. The CDR3 DNA reads as TGCGCCAGCAGCATACGGACAGGGGGCTCTGGGGCCAACGTCCTGACTTTC.

CDR3 nucleotides: TGTGCCAGCAGCGAGCTAGCGGGAGTGGGCTACAATGAGCAGTACTTC. As protein: CASSELAGVGYNEQYF. This rearrangement joins TRBV9 to TRBJ2-5, with TRBD2 matching 10 bases. Trimming at V came to 3 bases and at J to 11 bases, leaving 16 bases not matched to a gene. CDR1 and CDR2 (germline): SGDLS, YYNGEE. This CDR3 has 16 amino acids.

The CDR3 DNA reads TGTGCCAGCAGCTTTGGTCTAGCGCGTACGCAGTATTTT. Its translation: CASSFGLARTQYF. V gene TRBV7-2 combines with J gene TRBJ2-3; D possibly corresponds to TRBD2 (6 bases). The CDR3 totals 13 residues. CDR1 is SGHTA, CDR2 FQGNSA, per germline. V was trimmed by 3 bases and J by 8 bases, leaving 12 bases between them.

CDR3 residues: CASTLAGGSYEQYF. The CDR3 coding sequence is TGTGCCAGCACATTAGCGGGGGGCTCCTACGAGCAGTACTTC. The chain is built from TRBV12-3 or TRBV12-4 and TRBJ2-7; TRBD2 aligns across 10 bases. CDR3 length: 14 residues. The V and J ends lost 7 bases and 0 bases, in that order; junction bases with no gene match: 3.